This TCR beta chain was recovered during a study of blood T cell repertoires in COVID-19. This table comes from immunoSEQ multiplex PCR, and its TCRdb copy is limited to in-frame clones, with some not included. The table records approximately 480,000 clones, nearly 90% of them present only once. While infection was still active, Seattle patients were enrolled and then followed longitudinally. The V gene's germline CDR1 is KGHSH and CDR2 LQKENI. This CDR3 has 12 residues. The V gene lost 1 base and the J gene lost 7 bases, with 7 bases spanning the gap. This TCR was sampled from a young man with COVID-19, enrolled during active disease. The sequenced sample consisted of peripheral blood. The chain uses TRBV18 and TRBJ1-1; no clear D gene. The CDR3 bases are TGTGCCAGCTCACCACTTGCGGTTGAAGCTTTCTTT. This sequence encodes CASSPLAVEAFF. The whole variable domain, filled in from reference TRBV18 and TRBJ1-1, reads NAGVMQNPRHLVRRRGQEARLRCSPMKGHSHVYWYRQLPEEGLKFMVYLQKENIIDESGMPKERFSAEFPKEGPSILRIQQVVRGDSAAYFCASSPLAVEAFFGQGTRLTVV.